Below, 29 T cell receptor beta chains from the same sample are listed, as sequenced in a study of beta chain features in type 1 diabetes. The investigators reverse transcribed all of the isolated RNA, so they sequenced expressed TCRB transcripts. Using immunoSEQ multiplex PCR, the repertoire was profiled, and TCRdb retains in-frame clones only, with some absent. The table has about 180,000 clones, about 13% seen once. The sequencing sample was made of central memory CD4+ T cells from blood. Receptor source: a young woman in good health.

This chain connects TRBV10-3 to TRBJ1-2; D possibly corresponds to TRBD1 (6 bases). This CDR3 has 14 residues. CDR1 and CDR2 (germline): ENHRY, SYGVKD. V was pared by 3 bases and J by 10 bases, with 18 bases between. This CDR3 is CAISDYVGQRDYTF. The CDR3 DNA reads TGTGCCATCAGTGACTATGTTGGACAGCGGGACTACACCTTC.

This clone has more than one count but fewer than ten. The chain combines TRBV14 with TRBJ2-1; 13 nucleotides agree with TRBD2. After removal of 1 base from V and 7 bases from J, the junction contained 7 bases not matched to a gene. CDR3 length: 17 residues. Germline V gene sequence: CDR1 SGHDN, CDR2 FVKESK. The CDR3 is CASSQVLLAGGRNEQFF. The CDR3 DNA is TGTGCCAGCAGCCAAGTGTTACTAGCGGGAGGGCGGAATGAGCAGTTCTTC.

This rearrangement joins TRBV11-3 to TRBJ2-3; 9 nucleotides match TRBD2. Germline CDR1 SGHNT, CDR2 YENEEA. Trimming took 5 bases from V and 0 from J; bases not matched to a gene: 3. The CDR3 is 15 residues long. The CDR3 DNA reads TGTGCCAGCAGCCCTGGGACTAGCAGCACAGATACGCAGTATTTT. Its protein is CASSPGTSSTDTQYF.

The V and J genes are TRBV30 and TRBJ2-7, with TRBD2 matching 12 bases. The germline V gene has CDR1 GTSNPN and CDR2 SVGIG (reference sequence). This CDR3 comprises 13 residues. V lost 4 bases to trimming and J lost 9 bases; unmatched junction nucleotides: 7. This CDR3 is CAWKGLAGLMQYF. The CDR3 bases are TGTGCCTGGAAGGGACTAGCGGGCCTAATGCAGTACTTC.

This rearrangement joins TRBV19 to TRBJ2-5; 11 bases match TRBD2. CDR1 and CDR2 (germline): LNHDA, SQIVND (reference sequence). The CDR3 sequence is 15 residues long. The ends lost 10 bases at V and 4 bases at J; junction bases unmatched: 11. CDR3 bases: TGTGCCACTCGTGGACTAGCGGGTTTCGGAGAGACCCAGTACTTC. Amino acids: CATRGLAGFGETQYF.

CDR3 in amino acids: CASRGAGPNTEAFF. CDR3 nucleotide sequence: TGTGCCAGCAGGGGGGCAGGGCCCAACACTGAAGCTTTCTTT. The chain joins TRBV6-5 to TRBJ1-1; maybe TRBD1 (6 bases). V lost 6 bases, J lost 2 bases, and 13 bases lay in between. The CDR3 totals 14 residues. Germline-derived CDR1 and CDR2 are MNHEY and SVGAGI.

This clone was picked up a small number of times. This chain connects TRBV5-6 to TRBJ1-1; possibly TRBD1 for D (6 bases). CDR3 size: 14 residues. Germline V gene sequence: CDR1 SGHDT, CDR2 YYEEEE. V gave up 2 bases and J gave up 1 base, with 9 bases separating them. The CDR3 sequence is CASSFLTGNTEAFF. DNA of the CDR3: TGTGCCAGCAGCTTTTTGACAGGGAACACTGAAGCTTTCTTT. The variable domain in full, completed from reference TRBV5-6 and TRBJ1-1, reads DAGVTQSPTHLIKTRGQQVTLRCSPKSGHDTVSWYQQALGQGPQFIFQYYEEEERQRGNFPDRFSGHQFPNYSSELNVNALLLGDSALYLCASSFLTGNTEAFFGQGTRLTVV.

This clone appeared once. In nucleotides, the CDR3 is TGTGCCAGCAGCTCGCCTCTGACAGTCTCCGATACGCAGTATTTT. It encodes CASSSPLTVSDTQYF. V usage is TRBV28 and J usage is TRBJ2-3; D is possibly TRBD1 (5 bases). The germline V gene has CDR1 MDHEN and CDR2 SYDVKM. Trimming removed 6 bases from V and 6 bases from J, with 19 bases in between. The CDR3 runs to 15 residues.

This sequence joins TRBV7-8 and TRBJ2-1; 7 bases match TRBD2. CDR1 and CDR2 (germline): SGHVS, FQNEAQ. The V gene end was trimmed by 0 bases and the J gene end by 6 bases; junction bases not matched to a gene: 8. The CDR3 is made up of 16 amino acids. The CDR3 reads CASSLARGLGSNEQFF. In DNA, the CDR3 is TGTGCCAGCAGCTTAGCGCGGGGGTTGGGAAGCAATGAGCAGTTCTTC. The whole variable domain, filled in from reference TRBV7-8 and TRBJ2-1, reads GAGVSQSPRYKVAKRGQDVALRCDPISGHVSLFWYQQALGQGPEFLTYFQNEAQLDKSGLPSDRFFAERPEGSVSTLKIQRTQQEDSAVYLCASSLARGLGSNEQFFGPGTRLTVL.

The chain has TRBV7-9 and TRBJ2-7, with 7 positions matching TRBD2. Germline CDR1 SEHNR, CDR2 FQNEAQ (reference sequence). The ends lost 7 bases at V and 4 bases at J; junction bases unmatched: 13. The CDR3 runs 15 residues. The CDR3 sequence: CASTLLGGSHYEQYF. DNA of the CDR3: TGTGCCAGCACCCTCCTGGGGGGGTCACATTACGAGCAGTACTTC.

The CDR3 sequence: CASSLLVGRWQETQYF. CDR3 DNA: TGTGCCAGCAGCTTACTTGTGGGGCGGTGGCAAGAGACCCAGTACTTC. The rearrangement uses TRBV7-2 and TRBJ2-5, with D maybe TRBD1 (5 bases). Per germline, CDR1 SGHTA and CDR2 FQGNSA. V was pared by 2 bases and J by 2 bases, with 15 bases between. The CDR3 sequence is 16 residues long.

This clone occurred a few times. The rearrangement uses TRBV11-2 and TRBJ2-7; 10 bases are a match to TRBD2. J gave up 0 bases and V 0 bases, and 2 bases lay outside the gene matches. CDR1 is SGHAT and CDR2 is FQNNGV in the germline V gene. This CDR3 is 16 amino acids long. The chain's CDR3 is CASSLDPSGSSYEQYF. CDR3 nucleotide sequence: TGTGCCAGCAGCTTAGACCCTAGCGGGAGCTCCTACGAGCAGTACTTC. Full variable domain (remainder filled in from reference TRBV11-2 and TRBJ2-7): EAGVAQSPRYKIIEKRQSVAFWCNPISGHATLYWYQQILGQGPKLLIQFQNNGVVDDSQLPKDRFSAERLKGVDSTLKIQPAKLEDSAVYLCASSLDPSGSSYEQYFGPGTRLTVT.

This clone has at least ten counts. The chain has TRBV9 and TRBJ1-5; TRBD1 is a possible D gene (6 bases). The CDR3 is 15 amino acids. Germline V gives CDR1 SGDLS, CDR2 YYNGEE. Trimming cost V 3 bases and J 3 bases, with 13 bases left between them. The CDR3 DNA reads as TGTGCCAGCAGCGCCCACAGGGAACCCAATCAGCCCCAGCATTTT. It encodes CASSAHREPNQPQHF.

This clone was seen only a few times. CDR3 loop: CASSEGSGWDGETQYF. The CDR3 bases are TGTGCCAGCAGTGAAGGGTCAGGGTGGGATGGAGAGACCCAGTACTTC. V is TRBV6-1 and J is TRBJ2-5; tentatively, D is TRBD1 (5 bases). CDR1 is MNHNS and CDR2 is SASEGT in the germline V gene. The CDR3 runs to 16 residues. V was shortened by 1 base and J by 4 bases, with 16 bases between the two germline ends.

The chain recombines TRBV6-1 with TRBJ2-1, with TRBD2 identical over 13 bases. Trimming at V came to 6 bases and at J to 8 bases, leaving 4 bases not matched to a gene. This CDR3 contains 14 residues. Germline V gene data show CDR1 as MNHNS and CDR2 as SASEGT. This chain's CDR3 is CASRKLAGGHEQFF. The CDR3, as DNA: TGTGCCAGCAGGAAACTAGCGGGAGGGCATGAGCAGTTCTTC.

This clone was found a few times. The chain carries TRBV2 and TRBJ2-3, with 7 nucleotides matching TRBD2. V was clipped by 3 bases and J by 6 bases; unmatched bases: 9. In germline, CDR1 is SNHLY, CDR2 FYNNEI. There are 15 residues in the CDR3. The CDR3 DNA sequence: TGTGCCAGCAGTGACGGGGCGGGAGTCACGGATACGCAGTATTTT. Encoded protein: CASSDGAGVTDTQYF. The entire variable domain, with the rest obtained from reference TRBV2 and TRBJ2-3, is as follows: EPEVTQTPSHQVTQMGQEVILRCVPISNHLYFYWYRQILGQKVEFLVSFYNNEISEKSEIFDDQFSVERPDGSNFTLKIRSTKLEDSAMYFCASSDGAGVTDTQYFGPGTRLTVL.

The CDR3 DNA sequence: TGCGCCAGCAGCGCCGGGACAGCCGCCTACGAGCAGTACTTC. As protein: CASSAGTAAYEQYF. The gene calls are TRBV5-1 and TRBJ2-7; 7 bases map to TRBD1. Germline-derived CDR1 and CDR2 are SGHRS and YFSETQ. V shed 4 bases and J 2 bases; nucleotides not matched to a gene: 6. This CDR3 region has 14 residues.

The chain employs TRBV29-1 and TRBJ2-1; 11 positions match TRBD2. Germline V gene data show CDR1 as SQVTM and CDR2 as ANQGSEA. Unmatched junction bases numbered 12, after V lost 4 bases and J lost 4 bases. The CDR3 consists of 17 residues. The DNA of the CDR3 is TGCAGCGTTGTTTTTTTATTGACTAGCGGGAATTACAATGAGCAGTTCTTC. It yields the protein CSVVFLLTSGNYNEQFF.

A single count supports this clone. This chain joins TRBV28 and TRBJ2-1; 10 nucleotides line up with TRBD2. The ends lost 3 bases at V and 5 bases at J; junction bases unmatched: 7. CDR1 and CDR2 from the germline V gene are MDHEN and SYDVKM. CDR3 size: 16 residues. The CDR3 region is CASSLRTSGTHNEQFF. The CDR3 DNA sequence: TGTGCCAGCAGTTTGCGGACTAGCGGAACCCACAATGAGCAGTTCTTC.

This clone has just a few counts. The CDR3 loop is CAWSGTGDEQFF. The CDR3 bases are TGTGCCTGGAGTGGGACAGGGGATGAGCAGTTCTTC. This chain uses TRBV30 with TRBJ2-1; 9 nucleotides match TRBD1. The germline V gene has CDR1 GTSNPN and CDR2 SVGIG (reference sequence). V gave up 1 base and J gave up 8 bases; unmatched junction bases: 0. CDR3 length equals 12 residues.

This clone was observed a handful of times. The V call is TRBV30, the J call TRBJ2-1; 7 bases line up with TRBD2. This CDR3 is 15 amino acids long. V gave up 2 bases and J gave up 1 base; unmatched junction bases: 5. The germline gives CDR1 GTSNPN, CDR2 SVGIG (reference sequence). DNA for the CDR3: TGTGCCTGGAGTTCGAGCGGGGCTTCCTACAATGAGCAGTTCTTC. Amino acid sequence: CAWSSSGASYNEQFF. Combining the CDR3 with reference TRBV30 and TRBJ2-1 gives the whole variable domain SQTIHQWPATLVQPVGSPLSLECTVEGTSNPNLYWYRQAAGRGLQLLFYSVGIGQISSEVPQNLSASRPQDRQFILSSKKLLLSDSGFYLCAWSSSGASYNEQFFGPGTRLTVL.

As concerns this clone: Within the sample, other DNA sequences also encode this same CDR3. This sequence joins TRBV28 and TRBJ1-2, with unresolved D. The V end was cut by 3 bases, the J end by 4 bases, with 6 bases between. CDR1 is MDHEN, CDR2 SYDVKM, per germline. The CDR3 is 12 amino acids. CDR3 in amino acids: CASSLAGYGYTF. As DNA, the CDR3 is TGTGCCAGCAGTTTGGCTGGCTATGGCTACACCTTC.

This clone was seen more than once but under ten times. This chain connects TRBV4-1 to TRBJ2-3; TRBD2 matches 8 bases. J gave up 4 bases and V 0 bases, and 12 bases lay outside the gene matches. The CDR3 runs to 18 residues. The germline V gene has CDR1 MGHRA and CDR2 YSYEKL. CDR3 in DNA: TGCGCCAGCAGCCAAGATCGGGCCAGCGGGAGTGGCCCAGATACGCAGTATTTT. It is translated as CASSQDRASGSGPDTQYF.

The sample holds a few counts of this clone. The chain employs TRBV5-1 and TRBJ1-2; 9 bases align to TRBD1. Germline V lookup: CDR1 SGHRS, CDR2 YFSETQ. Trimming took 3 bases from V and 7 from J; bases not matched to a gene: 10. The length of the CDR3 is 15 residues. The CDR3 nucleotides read TGCGCCAGCAGCTCGATCGTTACAGGGGGCGGTGGCTACACCTTC. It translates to CASSSIVTGGGGYTF.

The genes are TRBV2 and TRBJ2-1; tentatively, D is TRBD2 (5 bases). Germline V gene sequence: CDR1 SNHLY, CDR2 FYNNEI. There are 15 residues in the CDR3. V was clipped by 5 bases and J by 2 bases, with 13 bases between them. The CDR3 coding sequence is TGTGCCAGCAGTACTAGAACCCCACCCTACAATGAGCAGTTCTTC. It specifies CASSTRTPPYNEQFF. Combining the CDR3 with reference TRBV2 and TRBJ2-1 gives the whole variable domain EPEVTQTPSHQVTQMGQEVILRCVPISNHLYFYWYRQILGQKVEFLVSFYNNEISEKSEIFDDQFSVERPDGSNFTLKIRSTKLEDSAMYFCASSTRTPPYNEQFFGPGTRLTVL.

The CDR3, as DNA: TGCAGCGTTGGACAGGCCAACACAGATACGCAGTATTTT. Its translation: CSVGQANTDTQYF. This chain connects TRBV29-1 to TRBJ2-3; TRBD1 is a possible D gene (6 bases). This CDR3 is 13 amino acids long. CDR1 and CDR2 from the germline V gene are SQVTM and ANQGSEA. The germline V and J ends were trimmed by 4 bases and 2 bases, with 10 bases remaining between them.

CDR3 residues: CASSSRQRNTEAFF. DNA of the CDR3: TGTGCCAGCAGTTCCCGACAGAGGAACACTGAAGCTTTCTTT. The chain carries TRBV6-1 and TRBJ1-1; tentatively, D is TRBD1 (5 bases). V was clipped by 5 bases and J by 1 base, with 11 bases between them. Germline CDR1 MNHNS, CDR2 SASEGT. The CDR3 has 14 amino acids.

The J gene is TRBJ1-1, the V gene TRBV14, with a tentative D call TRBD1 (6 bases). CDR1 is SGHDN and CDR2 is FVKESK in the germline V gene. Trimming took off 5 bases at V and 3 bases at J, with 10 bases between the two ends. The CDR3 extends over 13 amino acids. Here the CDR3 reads CASSLQGHTEAFF. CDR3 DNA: TGTGCCAGCAGCTTACAGGGTCACACTGAAGCTTTCTTT.

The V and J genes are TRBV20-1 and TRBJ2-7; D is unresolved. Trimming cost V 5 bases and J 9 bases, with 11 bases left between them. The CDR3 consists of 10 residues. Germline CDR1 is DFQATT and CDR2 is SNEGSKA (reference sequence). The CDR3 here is CSAENYPQYF. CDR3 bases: TGCAGTGCTGAGAATTATCCGCAGTACTTC.